This entry lists 15 T cell receptor beta chains sequenced from one sample in a study of T cells in Graves' hyperthyroidism and ophthalmopathy. The TCR beta CDR3 regions underwent amplification using RNA transcripts as the source. An initial round of RT-PCR targeting the TCR CDR3 relied on the HTBI primer set. MiXCR was run by TCRdb on the multiplex PCR reads, yielding one entry per CDR3 protein. The sample contains some 300,000 distinct CDR3 sequences, roughly 13% of which appear only once. Sequencing input: blood. The receptors were gathered from a woman in her twenties or thirties with Graves' hyperthyroidism that later progressed to Graves' ophthalmopathy.

This clonotype was picked up many times. The chain combines TRBV2 with TRBJ1-2; possibly TRBD1 for D (5 bases). The V end was cut by 6 bases, the J end by 1 base, with 6 bases between. The CDR3 contains 12 residues. Germline V gene data show CDR1 as SNHLY and CDR2 as FYNNEI. This chain's CDR3 is CASRTDNYGYTF. The DNA of the CDR3 is TGTGCCAGCAGGACAGATAACTATGGCTACACCTTC.

This clonotype came up many times. The J gene is TRBJ1-2, the V gene TRBV3-1; D gene unclear. The germline V gene encodes CDR1 LGHDT and CDR2 YNNKEL (reference sequence). The CDR3 consists of 17 residues. Trimming took off 2 bases at V and 3 bases at J, with 19 bases between the two ends. CDR3 bases: TGTGCCAGCAGCCAATCTGGCGACACCCTCAACGACTATGGCTACACCTTC. Its translation is CASSQSGDTLNDYGYTF.

This clonotype showed up just a few times. This sequence joins TRBV5-4 and TRBJ2-4; D ambiguous. The V end lost 1 base, the J end lost 0 bases, and 5 bases lay between the germline ends. This CDR3 contains 14 residues. From germline, CDR1 is SGHNT and CDR2 YYREEE (reference sequence). In DNA form, the CDR3 reads TGTGCCAGCAGCTTGTGGGCAGCCAAAAACATTCAGTACTTC. It yields the protein CASSLWAAKNIQYF.

This chain links TRBV5-1 with TRBJ2-7, with 10 bases fitting TRBD1. CDR1 is SGHRS, CDR2 YFSETQ, per germline. This CDR3 contains 17 residues. The V and J ends lost 4 bases and 3 bases, in that order; junction bases with no gene match: 13. The CDR3 loop is CASSLTPTGTGVYEQYF. DNA of the CDR3: TGCGCCAGCAGCCTAACCCCGACCGGGACAGGGGTCTACGAGCAGTACTTC.

V and J are TRBV24-1 and TRBJ2-2, with 10 nucleotides matching TRBD2. Germline V gene lookup returns CDR1 KGHDR and CDR2 SFDVKD. V lost 3 bases to trimming and J lost 4 bases; unmatched junction nucleotides: 7. This CDR3 region has 17 residues. Here the CDR3 reads CATSDPLAGVSTGELFF. The CDR3, as DNA: TGTGCCACCAGTGATCCTCTAGCGGGAGTTAGCACCGGGGAGCTGTTTTTT.

In its sample, this clonotype was seen many times. V is TRBV3-1 and J is TRBJ1-3; D remains ambiguous. V gave up 5 bases and J gave up 0 bases, with 8 bases separating them. This CDR3 has 14 amino acids. Germline V gene data show CDR1 as LGHDT and CDR2 as YNNKEL (reference sequence). The CDR3 sequence: CASSGSSSGNTIYF. The CDR3 region has the DNA TGTGCCAGCAGCGGCAGTAGCTCTGGAAACACCATATATTTT.

This chain connects TRBV4-2 to TRBJ2-5; 9 nucleotides line up with TRBD1. This CDR3 region has 15 residues. Trimming cost V 1 base and J 2 bases; bases outside gene matches: 2. Germline V CDR1 and CDR2: LGHNA, YNFKEQ. The CDR3 loop is CASSQVGTGQETQYF. CDR3 nucleotide sequence: TGTGCCAGCAGCCAAGTCGGGACAGGGCAAGAGACCCAGTACTTC.

This clonotype was observed at least ten times. The chain has TRBV27 and TRBJ2-1; 10 bases are a match to TRBD2. Germline loops: CDR1 MNHEY, CDR2 SMNVEV (reference sequence). The CDR3 spans 15 residues. Germline trimming cut 0 bases from V and 5 bases from J; bases unmatched to any gene: 1. The CDR3, as DNA: TGTGCCAGCAGTTTATCGGGACTAGCGAACAATGAGCAGTTCTTC. Protein: CASSLSGLANNEQFF.

A remark on this clonotype: This sequence may be a read error, since a much larger clone differs from it by one base. V is TRBV7-3 and J is TRBJ2-3; the D gene is possibly TRBD2 (5 bases). Deletions cut 4 bases from V and 2 bases from J, with 10 bases between. Germline values: CDR1 SGHTA, CDR2 FQGTGA. This CDR3 has 14 amino acids. The CDR3 protein is CASSSGLVTDTQYF. The CDR3 bases are TGTGCCAGCAGCTCCGGACTTGTCACAGATACGCAGTATTTT.

This clonotype was recorded at least ten times. The chain has TRBV4-1 and TRBJ2-5, with TRBD1 identical over 7 bases. CDR1 and CDR2 from the germline V gene are MGHRA and YSYEKL. Trimming at V came to 6 bases and at J to 1 base, leaving 5 bases not matched to a gene. This CDR3 region has 14 residues. The CDR3 DNA is TGCGCCAGCAGGAAGACAGGGTTCCAAGAGACCCAGTACTTC. Protein: CASRKTGFQETQYF.

Comment on this clonotype: This may arise from a read error, as a much more abundant clone is one base away. The chain has TRBV7-7 and TRBJ2-5; 8 bases map to TRBD1. This CDR3 is 14 amino acids long. Looked up from germline, CDR1 is SSHAT and CDR2 is FNYEAQ (reference sequence). The CDR3: CASGATGAKETQYF. DNA for the CDR3: TGTGCTAGCGGCGCGACAGGGGCCAAAGAGACCCAGTACTTC.

This clonotype came up many times. This chain uses TRBV9 with TRBJ2-5, with D unresolved. Trimming cost V 0 bases and J 0 bases, with 6 bases left between them. The CDR3 totals 14 residues. Germline V CDR1 and CDR2: SGDLS, YYNGEE. The CDR3 sequence: CASSVETDQETQYF. The CDR3, as DNA: TGTGCCAGCAGCGTAGAGACCGACCAAGAGACCCAGTACTTC.

This clonotype occurred many times. This chain uses TRBV6-1 with TRBJ2-7; 10 nucleotides match TRBD1. The CDR3 consists of 14 residues. J was trimmed by 0 bases and V by 7 bases; bases with no gene match: 3. Per the germline V gene, CDR1 is MNHNS and CDR2 is SASEGT. In DNA, the CDR3 is TGTGCCAGCACCCGGACAGGGGGCTCCTACGAGCAGTACTTC. This sequence encodes CASTRTGGSYEQYF.

The table lists this clonotype with many counts. This chain joins TRBV12-3 or TRBV12-4 and TRBJ2-3; D possibly corresponds to TRBD2 (5 bases). The CDR3 length is 18 residues. The V gene lost 6 bases and the J gene lost 0 bases, with 22 bases spanning the gap. CDR3: CASSLDQALAPSTDTQYF. As DNA, the CDR3 is TGTGCCAGCAGCCTAGACCAGGCTCTAGCTCCGAGCACAGATACGCAGTATTTT.

In its sample, this clonotype was seen many times. V usage is TRBV30 and J usage is TRBJ2-1; 7 positions agree with TRBD2. Trimming removed 1 base from V and 9 bases from J; junction bases left unmatched: 9. Germline CDR1 and CDR2: GTSNPN and SVGIG (reference sequence). There are 14 residues in the CDR3. The CDR3: CAWSASGTAGEQFF. As DNA, the CDR3 is TGTGCCTGGAGTGCCAGCGGGACCGCGGGTGAGCAGTTCTTC.